These 4 T cell receptor beta chains originate from one sample sequenced in a study of T cells of healthy individuals. TCRdb analysed the 5' RACE reads with MiXCR anew, one entry per CDR3 protein. Of about 40,000 distinct CDR3 sequences in the sample, about 4.2% were seen once. Receptors were obtained from a human donor in good health.

This clonotype was observed many times. The rearrangement links TRBV20-1 to TRBJ1-6; D is unresolved. V lost 0 bases and J 9 bases, leaving 12 bases between the germline ends. This CDR3 comprises 14 residues. In germline, CDR1 is DFQATT, CDR2 SNEGSKA (reference sequence). The CDR3 DNA is TGCAGTGCTAGAGATCAGCTGGGCGTTTCACCCCTCCACTTT. Amino acids: CSARDQLGVSPLHF.

This clonotype showed up just a few times. V gene TRBV29-1 combines with J gene TRBJ2-1, with D perhaps given as TRBD1 or TRBD2 (5 bases each). Germline CDR1 is SQVTM and CDR2 is ANQGSEA. The V gene lost 6 bases and the J gene lost 10 bases, with 22 bases spanning the gap. The CDR3 runs to 14 residues. The chain's CDR3 is CSVQLGAAQREQFF. The CDR3, as DNA: TGCAGCGTCCAGCTTGGGGCAGCCCAGCGGGAGCAGTTCTTC.

This clonotype was counted at least ten times. V usage is TRBV30 and J usage is TRBJ2-1, with D perhaps matching TRBD1 (5 bases). The CDR3 has 13 amino acids. Germline CDR1 GTSNPN, CDR2 SVGIG (reference sequence). V lost 2 bases to trimming and J lost 5 bases, with 10 bases between them. CDR3 coding DNA: TGTGCCTGGAGTAAAGGGGTACACAATGAGCAGTTCTTC. It encodes CAWSKGVHNEQFF. Filled out from reference TRBV30 and TRBJ2-1, the complete variable domain reads SQTIHQWPATLVQPVGSPLSLECTVEGTSNPNLYWYRQAAGRGLQLLFYSVGIGQISSEVPQNLSASRPQDRQFILSSKKLLLSDSGFYLCAWSKGVHNEQFFGPGTRLTVL.

This clonotype was detected many times. The gene calls are TRBV27 and TRBJ1-2; 10 nucleotides match TRBD1. The CDR3 contains 14 residues. The germline CDR1 and CDR2 sequences are MNHEY and SMNVEV (reference sequence). The V segment lost 3 bases and the J segment 7 bases; nucleotides outside the gene matches: 5. This CDR3 is CASSFGQGVGGYTF. DNA for the CDR3: TGTGCCAGCAGTTTCGGACAGGGGGTCGGTGGCTACACCTTC.